The 28 T cell receptor beta chains below all came from one sample that was sequenced in a study of technical replicates of blood from a few donors. Repertoires were generated with immunoSEQ multiplex PCR, while TCRdb's copy carries only in-frame clones and drops some. The sample has fewer than 100,000 clones, around 97% seen once. The specimen was T cells isolated from PBMCs. All receptors derive from a human donor in good health.

This clone was recorded only once. The chain is built from TRBV9 and TRBJ2-2; 14 nucleotides match TRBD2. The V gene end was trimmed by 4 bases and the J gene end by 4 bases; junction bases not matched to a gene: 9. Looked up from germline, CDR1 is SGDLS and CDR2 is YYNGEE. The CDR3 is 18 amino acids. CDR3 in amino acids: CASSHGTSGSWSTGELFF. For the CDR3, the DNA is TGTGCCAGCAGCCACGGGACTAGCGGGAGTTGGAGCACCGGGGAGCTGTTTTTT.

The CDR3: CASSPQLAGGTDTQYF. Here the CDR3 DNA reads TGTGCCAGCAGCCCCCAACTAGCGGGAGGCACAGATACGCAGTATTTT. The V gene is TRBV14, the J gene TRBJ2-3, with 11 bases that match TRBD2. V was pared by 4 bases and J by 1 base, with 4 bases of the junction left unmatched. This CDR3 has 16 amino acids. The germline V gene encodes CDR1 SGHDN and CDR2 FVKESK.

The V call is TRBV4-2, the J call TRBJ2-1; the D gene is possibly TRBD2 (6 bases). The CDR3 spans 17 residues. CDR1 LGHNA and CDR2 YNFKEQ come from the germline V gene. V lost 4 bases and J 4 bases, leaving 20 bases between the germline ends. CDR3 region: CASSPVETPAGYNEQFF. The CDR3, as DNA: TGTGCCAGCAGCCCGGTTGAGACCCCAGCGGGTTACAATGAGCAGTTCTTC.

This clone was seen only once. The chain recombines TRBV15 with TRBJ2-1; 10 nucleotides line up with TRBD2. The CDR3 is 15 amino acids. V was clipped by 3 bases and J by 7 bases; unmatched bases: 6. The germline CDR1 and CDR2 sequences are LNHNV and YYDKDF (reference sequence). The CDR3 sequence is CATSRASGSINEQFF. CDR3 DNA: TGTGCCACCAGCAGGGCTAGCGGGAGCATTAATGAGCAGTTCTTC. Variable domain in full (rest from reference TRBV15 and TRBJ2-1): DAMVIQNPRYQVTQFGKPVTLSCSQTLNHNVMYWYQQKSSQAPKLLFHYYDKDFNNEADTPDNFQSRRPNTSFCFLDIRSPGLGDTAMYLCATSRASGSINEQFFGPGTRLTVL.

The CDR3 DNA reads TGCAGCGTTGCCGGGGGGGGGAACACCGGGGAGCTGTTTTTT. Its translation: CSVAGGGNTGELFF. This rearrangement joins TRBV29-1 to TRBJ2-2, with 8 bases aligning to TRBD2. CDR1 is SQVTM and CDR2 is ANQGSEA in the germline V gene. This CDR3 spans 14 amino acids. The J segment lost 1 base and the V segment lost 4 bases, leaving 2 bases of the junction unmatched.

V is TRBV7-8 and J is TRBJ1-3; no reliable D call. Germline CDR1 and CDR2: SGHVS and FQNEAQ. Trimming left V 4 bases short and J 0 bases short, with 7 bases between. This CDR3 contains 14 residues. CDR3 amino acids: CASSSGLSGNTIYF. The DNA for the CDR3 is TGTGCCAGCAGCTCCGGACTCTCTGGAAACACCATATATTTT.

This clone has only one observation. The chain combines TRBV19 with TRBJ1-1; TRBD1 might be the D (6 bases). Germline V lookup: CDR1 LNHDA, CDR2 SQIVND (reference sequence). This CDR3 comprises 15 residues. The V gene lost 3 bases and the J gene lost 4 bases, with 15 bases spanning the gap. Written as DNA, the CDR3 is TGTGCCAGTAGTATTCAGGGGACAAGTGTCACTGAAGCTTTCTTT. It translates to CASSIQGTSVTEAFF.

The CDR3 DNA reads TGTGTTAGTAGCGGGAGGGCCTTGAATGAGCAGTTCTTC. Protein product: CVSSGRALNEQFF. The chain carries TRBV30 and TRBJ2-1; 11 bases map to TRBD2. Germline CDR1 and CDR2: GTSNPN and SVGIG (reference sequence). The CDR3 has 13 residues.

The chain joins TRBV19 to TRBJ1-2; weak D call: TRBD1 (6 bases). The V gene's germline CDR1 is LNHDA and CDR2 SQIVND (reference sequence). The CDR3 has 16 amino acids. Trimming stripped 3 bases from V and 5 bases from J, with 19 bases between. The CDR3, as DNA: TGTGCCAGTAGTATTACAAGACAGGTCTGGATATATGGCTACACCTTC. Translated, it gives CASSITRQVWIYGYTF.

In this sample, this clone turned up once. The gene calls are TRBV2 and TRBJ1-2; D possibly corresponds to TRBD1 (5 bases). The V end was cut by 6 bases, the J end by 2 bases, with 10 bases between. The CDR3 consists of 13 residues. From germline, CDR1 is SNHLY and CDR2 FYNNEI. CDR3 residues: CASRETENYGYTF. The DNA for the CDR3 is TGTGCCAGCAGGGAGACAGAGAACTATGGCTACACCTTC. Variable domain in full (rest from reference TRBV2 and TRBJ1-2): EPEVTQTPSHQVTQMGQEVILRCVPISNHLYFYWYRQILGQKVEFLVSFYNNEISEKSEIFDDQFSVERPDGSNFTLKIRSTKLEDSAMYFCASRETENYGYTFGSGTRLTVV.

The CDR3 coding sequence is TGTGCCAGCAGTTTAGCCCCTGCCGGCGGATCTTTAAGAGAGCAGTTCTTC. Translation gives CASSLAPAGGSLREQFF. The chain recombines TRBV28 with TRBJ2-1; no definite D call. Trimming cost V 2 bases and J 10 bases, with 24 bases left between them. The CDR3 runs 17 residues. CDR1 is MDHEN, CDR2 SYDVKM, per germline.

In this sample, this clone turned up once. The chain links TRBV13 to TRBJ2-7; no clear D. V was clipped by 0 bases and J by 1 base, with 4 bases between them. Germline V gene lookup returns CDR1 PRHDT and CDR2 FYEKMQ (reference sequence). The CDR3 is 13 residues long. The CDR3 loop is CASSLGRSYEQYF. The CDR3 DNA reads TGTGCCAGCAGCTTAGGCAGATCCTACGAGCAGTACTTC.

The chain's CDR3 is CASSPLLAAEADTQYF. The DNA of the CDR3 is TGTGCCAGCAGCCCGCTCCTAGCGGCCGAGGCAGATACGCAGTATTTT. The V call is TRBV7-8, the J call TRBJ2-3, with 7 bases that match TRBD2. The trim removed 5 bases at V and 4 bases at J, leaving 12 bases unmatched. From germline, CDR1 is SGHVS and CDR2 FQNEAQ. CDR3 size: 16 residues.

The chain links TRBV6-5 to TRBJ2-7; D remains unclear. Germline CDR1 and CDR2: MNHEY and SVGAGI. The ends were cut back, 2 bases at V and 1 base at J, with 6 bases in the middle. There are 13 residues in the CDR3. CDR3 DNA: TGTGCCAGCAGTTACCCGGGTTCCTACGAGCAGTACTTC. Amino acid sequence: CASSYPGSYEQYF.

This clone was observed a single time. The rearrangement links TRBV19 to TRBJ2-7; 8 nucleotides line up with TRBD2. J was trimmed by 3 bases and V by 2 bases; bases with no gene match: 6. The germline CDR1 and CDR2 sequences are LNHDA and SQIVND (reference sequence). CDR3 length: 15 residues. The DNA for the CDR3 is TGTGCCAGTAGTATACGCGTGCGGGAGGACTACGAGCAGTACTTC. Its translation is CASSIRVREDYEQYF.

The rearrangement joins TRBV2 to TRBJ1-5; D is possibly TRBD1 (6 bases). Germline CDR1 SNHLY, CDR2 FYNNEI. V was pared by 4 bases and J by 6 bases, with 22 bases between. The CDR3 has 17 residues. The CDR3 is CASSGGVDSPLFQPQHF. The CDR3 region has the DNA TGTGCCAGCAGTGGAGGAGTGGACAGTCCGTTGTTTCAGCCCCAGCATTTT. The whole variable domain, filled in from reference TRBV2 and TRBJ1-5, reads EPEVTQTPSHQVTQMGQEVILRCVPISNHLYFYWYRQILGQKVEFLVSFYNNEISEKSEIFDDQFSVERPDGSNFTLKIRSTKLEDSAMYFCASSGGVDSPLFQPQHFGDGTRLSIL.

The gene calls are TRBV9 and TRBJ2-7; 8 positions agree with TRBD2. The germline gives CDR1 SGDLS, CDR2 YYNGEE. The CDR3 runs 15 residues. With 3 bases clipped from V and 2 bases from J, the junction kept 7 bases outside the gene matches. Written as DNA, the CDR3 is TGTGCCAGCAGCGCGGGGGGGGACCTAGCCTACGAGCAGTACTTC. Encoded protein: CASSAGGDLAYEQYF.

This clone was counted a single time. The gene calls are TRBV6-1 and TRBJ2-2; D possibly corresponds to TRBD2 (7 bases). Trimming removed 6 bases at V and 4 bases at J, with 9 bases between. This CDR3 contains 13 residues. In germline, CDR1 is MNHNS, CDR2 SASEGT. The CDR3 DNA sequence: TGTGCCAGCAGGGGGGGGCTCACCGGGGAGCTGTTTTTT. This codes for CASRGGLTGELFF.

The rearrangement links TRBV4-1 to TRBJ2-1; 15 bases are shared with TRBD2. The V and J ends lost 4 bases and 8 bases, in that order; junction bases with no gene match: 18. Germline CDR1 is MGHRA and CDR2 is YSYEKL. The CDR3 is made up of 20 amino acids. The DNA of the CDR3 is TGCGCCAGCAGCCCCGGGTCGACGGCCGGGACTAGCGGGAGGTTGGATGAGCAGTTCTTC. Translated, it gives CASSPGSTAGTSGRLDEQFF.

The genes are TRBV7-9 and TRBJ2-7; D perhaps matches TRBD2 (7 bases). Germline V CDR1 and CDR2: SEHNR, FQNEAQ (reference sequence). V lost 7 bases to trimming and J lost 7 bases, with 20 bases between them. The CDR3 extends over 14 amino acids. The CDR3 DNA reads TGTGCCAGCATCCTAGTGGGGGGGGCGGAAGAGCAGTACTTC. Translated: CASILVGGAEEQYF.

The CDR3 DNA is TGCGCCAGCAGCTCCGGGACAGAGAGTACGCAGTATTTT. Protein sequence: CASSSGTESTQYF. The chain uses TRBV5-1 and TRBJ2-3; TRBD1 matches 7 bases. V trimming: 3 bases; J trimming: 8 bases; junction bases outside the gene matches: 6. The CDR3 consists of 13 residues. Germline values: CDR1 SGHRS, CDR2 YFSETQ.

The chain carries TRBV11-3 and TRBJ2-2; possibly TRBD1 for D (5 bases). V shed 5 bases and J shed 8 bases, with 15 bases lying between them. This CDR3 contains 14 residues. The germline gives CDR1 SGHNT, CDR2 YENEEA. CDR3 protein: CASSRIGEGGELFF. DNA of the CDR3: TGTGCCAGCAGCCGCATAGGGGAAGGAGGGGAGCTGTTTTTT.

The chain combines TRBV5-6 with TRBJ1-5; no reliable D call. The germline V gene encodes CDR1 SGHDT and CDR2 YYEEEE. This CDR3 is 12 amino acids long. Between the trimmed V and J ends, which lost 2 bases and 6 bases, there was a span of 6 bases. The CDR3 is CASSFSGQPQHF. CDR3 DNA: TGTGCCAGCAGCTTTTCGGGTCAGCCCCAGCATTTT.

The table lists this clone with a count of one. The chain employs TRBV6-6 and TRBJ2-3, with 8 positions matching TRBD2. CDR3 length: 16 residues. CDR1 is MNHNY, CDR2 SVGAGI, per germline (reference sequence). V was clipped by 10 bases and J by 1 base; unmatched bases: 13. DNA for the CDR3: TGTGCCACCCTCCCGGGGGGGAGTCTGGGCACAGATACGCAGTATTTT. This gives the protein CATLPGGSLGTDTQYF.

V is TRBV10-3 and J is TRBJ2-3; 11 bases are shared with TRBD1. V shed 4 bases and J 2 bases; nucleotides not matched to a gene: 5. This CDR3 has 16 amino acids. In germline, CDR1 is ENHRY, CDR2 SYGVKD. The CDR3 sequence is CAISAGQGVATDTQYF. The CDR3 DNA follows: TGTGCCATCAGTGCGGGACAGGGGGTAGCCACAGATACGCAGTATTTT.

This clone came up once. The chain has TRBV7-2 and TRBJ2-5; 8 bases align to TRBD1. The J segment lost 3 bases and the V segment lost 3 bases, leaving 3 bases of the junction unmatched. Germline lookup yields CDR1 SGHTA and CDR2 FQGNSA. The CDR3 length is 14 residues. In DNA, the CDR3 is TGTGCCAGCAGCTTTCAGGGGGCTGAAGAGACCCAGTACTTC. Protein product: CASSFQGAEETQYF.

V is TRBV5-1 and J is TRBJ2-1; D possibly corresponds to TRBD2 (6 bases). This CDR3 contains 16 residues. The germline gives CDR1 SGHRS, CDR2 YFSETQ. Trimming shortened V by 4 bases and J by 4 bases, and 18 bases separated the two germline ends. CDR3 DNA sequence: TGCGCCAGCAGCCGGGAGACACGGTTCCTTTACAATGAGCAGTTCTTC. This codes for CASSRETRFLYNEQFF. The whole variable domain, remainder taken from reference TRBV5-1 and TRBJ2-1, is KAGVTQTPRYLIKTRGQQVTLSCSPISGHRSVSWYQQTPGQGLQFLFEYFSETQRNKGNFPGRFSGRQFSNSRSEMNVSTLELGDSALYLCASSRETRFLYNEQFFGPGTRLTVL.

This chain links TRBV6-7 with TRBJ2-5, with no clear D. TRBV6-7 is marked as an open reading frame, function uncertain. Trimming stripped 8 bases from V and 2 bases from J, with 12 bases between. The CDR3 has 13 amino acids. The CDR3 region has the DNA TGTGCCAGCTTTGGAGACGAGCAAGAGACCCAGTACTTC. This sequence encodes CASFGDEQETQYF.